These 13 T cell receptor beta chains came from one sample sequenced in a study of cytotoxic CD8 clonotypes in ibrutinib-treated CLL. TCRdb keeps only in-frame clones here, not all; method: immunoSEQ multiplex PCR. The sample holds about 140,000 clones, approximately 80% seen once. The source material was PBMCs, sampled after 12 months of ibrutinib treatment. All receptors come from a human donor with chronic lymphocytic leukemia.

The V gene is TRBV21-1, the J gene TRBJ2-1. TRBV21-1 corresponds to a pseudogene. The CDR3 extends over 14 amino acids. The CDR3 protein is CASLFQSSYNEQFF. The CDR3 region has the DNA TGTGCCAGCCTTTTTCAGAGCTCCTACAATGAGCAGTTCTTC.

The chain recombines TRBV5-1 with TRBJ2-1, with TRBD2 matching over 8 bases. The CDR3 has 14 residues. After removal of 5 bases from V and 4 bases from J, the junction contained 5 bases not matched to a gene. The germline gives CDR1 SGHRS, CDR2 YFSETQ. The CDR3 DNA reads as TGCGCCAGCAGTAGCGGGGCACTGTACAATGAGCAGTTCTTC. Translation gives CASSSGALYNEQFF.

V is TRBV5-1 and J is TRBJ2-1; 13 bases fit TRBD2. Germline CDR1 reads SGHRS; CDR2 reads YFSETQ. This CDR3 is built from 19 residues. Trimming removed 1 base from V and 3 bases from J; junction bases left unmatched: 10. CDR3 nucleotides: TGCGCCAGCAGCTTGTTCTCGAGGACTAGCGGGGGACTCTACAATGAGCAGTTCTTC. This gives the protein CASSLFSRTSGGLYNEQFF.

The chain links TRBV4-1 to TRBJ2-5; D is uncertain. CDR1 is MGHRA, CDR2 YSYEKL, per germline. This CDR3 is built from 15 residues. V lost 1 base, J lost 1 base, and 10 bases lay in between. This chain's CDR3 is CASSQASWGQETQYF. Written as DNA, the CDR3 is TGCGCCAGCAGCCAAGCGTCCTGGGGCCAAGAGACCCAGTACTTC.

V and J are TRBV7-9 and TRBJ2-7; 9 nucleotides align to TRBD1. The ends lost 5 bases at V and 4 bases at J; junction bases unmatched: 6. Germline assignment: CDR1 SEHNR and CDR2 FQNEAQ (reference sequence). This CDR3 spans 14 amino acids. The CDR3 bases are TGTGCCAGCAGCCCGCGGGACAGGGTTTACGAGCAGTACTTC. Protein sequence: CASSPRDRVYEQYF.

V usage is TRBV30 and J usage is TRBJ2-7; D may match TRBD1 or TRBD2 (5 bases each). V was pared by 2 bases and J by 5 bases, with 22 bases between. Germline loops: CDR1 GTSNPN, CDR2 SVGIG (reference sequence). The CDR3 runs 16 residues. The chain's CDR3 is CAWSTPPGHPNHEQYF. Written as DNA, the CDR3 is TGTGCCTGGAGTACCCCGCCGGGGCACCCGAATCACGAGCAGTACTTC.

The sample holds a few counts of this clone. V gene TRBV4-3 combines with J gene TRBJ2-2, with D tentatively TRBD1 (6 bases). CDR1 and CDR2 (germline): LGHNA, YSLEER. CDR3 length: 16 amino acids. Deletions cut 0 bases from V and 1 base from J, with 9 bases between. In nucleotides, the CDR3 is TGCGCCAGCAGCCAAGATACCAGGGGGAACACCGGGGAGCTGTTTTTT. Its translation is CASSQDTRGNTGELFF.

Only a few counts were recorded for this clone. The CDR3, as DNA: TGTGCCAGCAGTTATCTAGCGGGGGCCTACAATGAGCAGTTCTTC. This translates into CASSYLAGAYNEQFF. The chain couples TRBV6-5 to TRBJ2-1, with 10 positions matching TRBD2. Looked up from germline, CDR1 is MNHEY and CDR2 is SVGAGI. The CDR3 extends over 15 amino acids. With 3 bases clipped from V and 2 bases from J, the junction kept 1 base outside the gene matches.

This clone showed up just once. This chain links TRBV11-2 with TRBJ2-7; maybe TRBD2 (7 bases). Trimming removed 5 bases from V and 4 bases from J, with 21 bases in between. CDR3 length: 16 residues. Germline CDR1 reads SGHAT; CDR2 reads FQNNGV. The CDR3 loop is CASSTTHFRGGYEQYF. In DNA form, the CDR3 reads TGTGCCAGCAGCACGACTCATTTCAGGGGAGGGTACGAGCAGTACTTC.

This chain connects TRBV18 to TRBJ2-7; 7 bases line up with TRBD1. V lost 0 bases and J lost 3; bases outside the gene matches: 5. CDR3 length equals 15 residues. Germline V gives CDR1 KGHSH, CDR2 LQKENI. The CDR3 nucleotides are TGTGCCAGCTCACCACCGGGCAGGGGGATCTACGAGCAGTACTTC. Amino acid sequence: CASSPPGRGIYEQYF.

This clone occurred a few times. The chain links TRBV19 to TRBJ1-5, with a tentative D call TRBD1 (6 bases). Germline CDR1 reads LNHDA; CDR2 reads SQIVND (reference sequence). V shed 6 bases and J shed 4 bases, with 19 bases lying between them. There are 16 residues in the CDR3. The CDR3 protein is CASSLYEGGTNQPQHF. The CDR3 region has the DNA TGTGCCAGTAGCCTGTACGAGGGGGGGACGAATCAGCCCCAGCATTTT.

The rearrangement joins TRBV9 to TRBJ1-2; D unresolved. With 4 bases removed from V and 4 bases from J, the gap between germline ends came to 14 bases. The CDR3 has 14 residues. Per the germline V gene, CDR1 is SGDLS and CDR2 is YYNGEE. The CDR3 loop reads CASSSTGEGYGYTF. CDR3 in DNA: TGTGCCAGCAGCTCTACCGGGGAGGGCTATGGCTACACCTTC.

The V call is TRBV7-2, the J call TRBJ2-7; TRBD1 matches at 7 bases. Germline V lookup: CDR1 SGHTA, CDR2 FQGNSA. Trimming at V came to 2 bases and at J to 3 bases, leaving 4 bases not matched to a gene. There are 14 residues in the CDR3. The CDR3 sequence: CASSLYRGYYEQYF. The CDR3 bases are TGTGCCAGCAGCTTATACAGGGGATACTACGAGCAGTACTTC. The entire variable domain, with the rest obtained from reference TRBV7-2 and TRBJ2-7, is as follows: GAGVSQSPSNKVTEKGKDVELRCDPISGHTALYWYRQSLGQGLEFLIYFQGNSAPDKSGLPSDRFSAERTGGSVSTLTIQRTQQEDSAVYLCASSLYRGYYEQYFGPGTRLTVT.